This TCR beta chain was captured in a study of molecular identifiers for immune sequencing clone quantification. Looking at the study overall: Four of five RNA aliquots from around 18,000 or 91,000 naive CD8 T cells were sequenced. Findings and limits, study-wide: Molecules of identical TCR sharing a barcode could underestimate highly expanded clone sizes. Clones that exceeded 20 RNA copies held over 99% of effector molecules, yet under 1% in naive cells.

This clonotype was counted at least ten times. As yet, its antigen is unknown. The use of previously described methods and listed TCR primers produced the bulk TCR libraries. TCRdb re-analysed the PCR reads in MiXCR, keeping a single row per CDR3 protein. The table records about 40,000 distinct CDR3 sequences, approximately 24% of them present only once. There are 15 residues in the CDR3. Germline V lookup: CDR1 MDHEN, CDR2 SYDVKM. V was pared by 1 base and J by 10 bases, with 10 bases of the junction left unmatched. The sequence was collected from a human donor in good health. Some libraries in this study had Jurkat cell RNA spiked in. The chain combines TRBV28 with TRBJ2-1, with 7 bases aligning to TRBD2. Sequencing used naive CD8+ T cells from blood, with Jurkat cell RNA spiked in. This sample's subset: FACS-sorted CD8+CD4-CCR7+CD45RA+ naive T cells. CDR3 residues: CASSLFARAGWEQFF. For the CDR3, the DNA is TGTGCCAGCAGTTTATTTGCTCGAGCGGGATGGGAGCAGTTCTTC. The whole variable domain, remainder taken from reference TRBV28 and TRBJ2-1, is DVKVTQSSRYLVKRTGEKVFLECVQDMDHENMFWYRQDPGLGLRLIYFSYDVKMKEKGDIPEGYSVSREKKERFSLILESASTNQTSMYLCASSLFARAGWEQFFGPGTRLTVL.